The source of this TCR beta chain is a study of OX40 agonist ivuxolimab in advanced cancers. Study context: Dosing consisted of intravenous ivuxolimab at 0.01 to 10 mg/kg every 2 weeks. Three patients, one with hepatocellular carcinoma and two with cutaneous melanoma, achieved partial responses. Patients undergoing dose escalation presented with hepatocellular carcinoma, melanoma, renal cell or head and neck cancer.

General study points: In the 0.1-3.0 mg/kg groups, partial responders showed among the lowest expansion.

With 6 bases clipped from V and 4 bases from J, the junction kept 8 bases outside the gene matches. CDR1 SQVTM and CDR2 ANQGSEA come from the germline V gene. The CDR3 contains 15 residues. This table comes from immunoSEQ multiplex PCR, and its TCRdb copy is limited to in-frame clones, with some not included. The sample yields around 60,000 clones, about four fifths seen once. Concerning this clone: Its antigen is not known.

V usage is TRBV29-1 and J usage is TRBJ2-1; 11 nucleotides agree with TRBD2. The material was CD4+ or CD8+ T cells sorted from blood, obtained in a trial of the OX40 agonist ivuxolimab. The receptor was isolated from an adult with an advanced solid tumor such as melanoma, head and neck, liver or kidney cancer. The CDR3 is CSVYPTSGGYNEQFF. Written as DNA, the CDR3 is TGCAGCGTCTATCCAACTAGCGGGGGTTACAATGAGCAGTTCTTC.